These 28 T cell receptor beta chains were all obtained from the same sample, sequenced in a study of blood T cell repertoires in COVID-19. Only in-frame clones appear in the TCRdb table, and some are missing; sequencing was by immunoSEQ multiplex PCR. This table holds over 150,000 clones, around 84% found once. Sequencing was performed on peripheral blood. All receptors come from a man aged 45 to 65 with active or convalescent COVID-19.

In DNA, the CDR3 is TGTGCCAGCAGGGAGACCACTAGCGGGCTTTACAATGAGCAGTTCTTC. Amino acid sequence: CASRETTSGLYNEQFF. V usage is TRBV2 and J usage is TRBJ2-1; 9 bases agree with TRBD2. The trim removed 6 bases at V and 4 bases at J, leaving 10 bases unmatched. This CDR3 has 16 amino acids. Germline V gene sequence: CDR1 SNHLY, CDR2 FYNNEI.

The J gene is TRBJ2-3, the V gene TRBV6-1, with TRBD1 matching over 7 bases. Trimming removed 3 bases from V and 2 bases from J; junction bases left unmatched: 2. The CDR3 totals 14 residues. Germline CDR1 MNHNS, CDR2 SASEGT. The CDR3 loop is CASSDRGITDTQYF. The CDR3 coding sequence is TGTGCCAGCAGTGACAGGGGGATCACAGATACGCAGTATTTT.

The CDR3 is CASSRMTGNSGNTIYF. The CDR3 DNA reads as TGTGCCAGCAGCCGAATGACAGGGAACTCTGGAAACACCATATATTTT. The chain recombines TRBV3-1 (or the pseudogene TRBV3-2) with TRBJ1-3; 7 nucleotides align to TRBD1. The CDR3 runs to 16 residues. V shed 4 bases and J 0 bases; nucleotides not matched to a gene: 6. Germline V gene lookup returns CDR1 LGHDT and CDR2 YNNKEL (reference sequence).

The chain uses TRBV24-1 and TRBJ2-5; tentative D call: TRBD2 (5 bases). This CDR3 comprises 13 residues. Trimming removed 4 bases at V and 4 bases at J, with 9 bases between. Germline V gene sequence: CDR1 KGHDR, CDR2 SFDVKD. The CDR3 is CATSDTAGETQYF. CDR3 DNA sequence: TGTGCCACCAGTGACACCGCGGGAGAGACCCAGTACTTC.

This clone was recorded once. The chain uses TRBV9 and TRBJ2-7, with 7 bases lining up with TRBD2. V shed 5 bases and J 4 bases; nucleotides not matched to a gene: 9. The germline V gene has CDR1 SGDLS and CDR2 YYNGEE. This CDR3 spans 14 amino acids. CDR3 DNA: TGTGCCAGCAGAGGGGAGGGGCTGATATACGAGCAGTACTTC. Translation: CASRGEGLIYEQYF.

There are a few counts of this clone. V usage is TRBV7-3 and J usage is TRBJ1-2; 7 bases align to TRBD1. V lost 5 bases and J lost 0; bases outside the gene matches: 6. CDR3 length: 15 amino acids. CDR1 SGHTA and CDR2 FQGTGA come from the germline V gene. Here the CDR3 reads CASSPNRGANYGYTF. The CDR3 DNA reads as TGTGCCAGCAGCCCTAACAGGGGTGCTAACTATGGCTACACCTTC.

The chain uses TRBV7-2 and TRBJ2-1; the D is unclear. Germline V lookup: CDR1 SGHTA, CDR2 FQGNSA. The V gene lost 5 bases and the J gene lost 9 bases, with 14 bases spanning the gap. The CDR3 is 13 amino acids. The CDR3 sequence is CASSPSREREQFF. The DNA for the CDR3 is TGTGCCAGCAGCCCATCTCGTGAGCGTGAGCAGTTCTTC.

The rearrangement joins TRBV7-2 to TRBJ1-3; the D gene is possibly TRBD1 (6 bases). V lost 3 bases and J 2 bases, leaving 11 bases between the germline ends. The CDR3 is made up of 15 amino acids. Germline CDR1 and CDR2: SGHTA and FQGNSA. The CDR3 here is CASSFAGGTGNTIYF. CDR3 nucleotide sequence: TGTGCCAGCAGCTTTGCGGGGGGCACTGGAAACACCATATATTTT.

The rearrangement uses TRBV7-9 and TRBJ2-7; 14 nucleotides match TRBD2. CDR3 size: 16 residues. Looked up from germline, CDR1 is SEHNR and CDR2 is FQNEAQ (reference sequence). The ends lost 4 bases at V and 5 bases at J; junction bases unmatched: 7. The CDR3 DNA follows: TGTGCCAGCAGCTCTCAAGGACTAGCGGGAGGAAACGAGCAGTACTTC. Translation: CASSSQGLAGGNEQYF. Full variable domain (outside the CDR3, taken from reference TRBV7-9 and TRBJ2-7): DTGVSQNPRHKITKRGQNVTFRCDPISEHNRLYWYRQTLGQGPEFLTYFQNEAQLEKSRLLSDRFSAERPKGSFSTLEIQRTEQGDSAMYLCASSSQGLAGGNEQYFGPGTRLTVT.

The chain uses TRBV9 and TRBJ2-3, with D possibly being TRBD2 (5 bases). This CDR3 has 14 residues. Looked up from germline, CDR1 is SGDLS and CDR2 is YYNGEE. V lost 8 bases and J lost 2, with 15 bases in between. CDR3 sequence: CASSLAPNTDTQYF. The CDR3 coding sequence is TGTGCCAGTTCCCTAGCCCCCAACACAGATACGCAGTATTTT.

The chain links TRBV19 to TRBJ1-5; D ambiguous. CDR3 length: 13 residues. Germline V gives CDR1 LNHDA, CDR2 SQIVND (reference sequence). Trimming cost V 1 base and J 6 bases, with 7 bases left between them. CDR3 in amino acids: CASSIGGPQPQHF. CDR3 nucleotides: TGTGCCAGTAGTATAGGTGGGCCTCAGCCCCAGCATTTT.

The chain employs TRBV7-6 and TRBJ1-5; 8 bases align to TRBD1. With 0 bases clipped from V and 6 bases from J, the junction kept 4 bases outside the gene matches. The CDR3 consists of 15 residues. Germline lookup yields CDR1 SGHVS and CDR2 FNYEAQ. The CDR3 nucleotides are TGTGCCAGCAGCTTAGCCGGGACAGGTCGTCAGCCCCAGCATTTT. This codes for CASSLAGTGRQPQHF.

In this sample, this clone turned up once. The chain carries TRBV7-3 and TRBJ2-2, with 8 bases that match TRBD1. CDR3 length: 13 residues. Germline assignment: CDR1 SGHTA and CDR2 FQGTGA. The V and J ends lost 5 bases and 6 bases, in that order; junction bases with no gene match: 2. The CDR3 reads CASSDRGAGELFF. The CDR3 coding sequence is TGTGCCAGCAGCGACAGGGGAGCCGGGGAGCTGTTTTTT.

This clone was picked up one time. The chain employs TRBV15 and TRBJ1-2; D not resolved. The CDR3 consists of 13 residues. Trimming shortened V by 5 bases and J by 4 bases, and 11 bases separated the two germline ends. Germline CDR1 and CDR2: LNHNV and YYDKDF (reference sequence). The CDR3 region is CATSPTGPYGYTF. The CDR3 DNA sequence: TGTGCCACCAGCCCCACTGGTCCCTATGGCTACACCTTC.

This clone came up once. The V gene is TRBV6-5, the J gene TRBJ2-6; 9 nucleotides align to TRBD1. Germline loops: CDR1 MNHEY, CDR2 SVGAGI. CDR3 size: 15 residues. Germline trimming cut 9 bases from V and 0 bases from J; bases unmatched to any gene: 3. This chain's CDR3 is CARGTGSSGANVLTF. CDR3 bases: TGTGCCAGGGGGACAGGGAGCTCTGGGGCCAACGTCCTGACTTTC.

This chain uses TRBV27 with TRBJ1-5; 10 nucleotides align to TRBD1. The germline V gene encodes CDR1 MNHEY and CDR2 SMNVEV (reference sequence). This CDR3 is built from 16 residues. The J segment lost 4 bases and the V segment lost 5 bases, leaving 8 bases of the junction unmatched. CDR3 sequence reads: CASSPGTGAKNQPQHF. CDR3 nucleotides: TGTGCCAGCAGTCCAGGGACAGGGGCGAAAAATCAGCCCCAGCATTTT.

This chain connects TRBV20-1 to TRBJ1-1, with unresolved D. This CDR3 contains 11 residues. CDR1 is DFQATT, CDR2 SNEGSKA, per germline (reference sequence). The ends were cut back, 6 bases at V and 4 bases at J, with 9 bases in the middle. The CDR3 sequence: CSAGRGTEAFF. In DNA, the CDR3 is TGCAGTGCCGGGCGGGGCACTGAAGCTTTCTTT.

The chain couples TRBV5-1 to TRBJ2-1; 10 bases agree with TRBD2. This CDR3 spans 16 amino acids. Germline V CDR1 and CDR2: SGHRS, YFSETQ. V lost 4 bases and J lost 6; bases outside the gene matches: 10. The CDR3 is CASSVLSGRHFNEQFF. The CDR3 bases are TGCGCCAGCAGCGTACTTAGCGGGAGGCACTTCAATGAGCAGTTCTTC.

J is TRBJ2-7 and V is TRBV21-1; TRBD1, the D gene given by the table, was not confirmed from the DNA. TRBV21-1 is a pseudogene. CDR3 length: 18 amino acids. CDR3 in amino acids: CASRSGPTSNSSSYEQYF. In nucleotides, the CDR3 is TGTGCCAGCAGGTCAGGGCCCACGAGTAACAGCAGCTCCTACGAGCAGTACTTC.

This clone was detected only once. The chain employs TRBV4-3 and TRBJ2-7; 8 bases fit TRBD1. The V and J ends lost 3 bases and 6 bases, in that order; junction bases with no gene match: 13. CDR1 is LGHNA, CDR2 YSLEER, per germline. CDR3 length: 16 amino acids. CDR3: CASSHSYQGAWVEQYF. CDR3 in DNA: TGCGCCAGCAGCCACTCTTACCAGGGGGCTTGGGTCGAGCAGTACTTC.

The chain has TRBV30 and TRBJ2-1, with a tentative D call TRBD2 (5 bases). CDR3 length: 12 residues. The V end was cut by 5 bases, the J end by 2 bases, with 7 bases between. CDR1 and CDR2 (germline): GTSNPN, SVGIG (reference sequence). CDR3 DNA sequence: TGTGCCTGGGGGCGGGCCTACAATGAGCAGTTCTTC. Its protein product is CAWGRAYNEQFF. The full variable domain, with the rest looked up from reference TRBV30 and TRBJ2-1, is SQTIHQWPATLVQPVGSPLSLECTVEGTSNPNLYWYRQAAGRGLQLLFYSVGIGQISSEVPQNLSASRPQDRQFILSSKKLLLSDSGFYLCAWGRAYNEQFFGPGTRLTVL.

The CDR3 reads CASSVKRQGVHYGYTF. The CDR3 DNA is TGTGCCAGCAGTGTGAAACGGCAGGGGGTTCACTATGGCTACACCTTC. The chain joins TRBV2 to TRBJ1-2; the match to TRBD1 covers 7 bases. This CDR3 has 16 residues. V shed 4 bases and J 3 bases; nucleotides not matched to a gene: 11. CDR1 and CDR2 (germline): SNHLY, FYNNEI.

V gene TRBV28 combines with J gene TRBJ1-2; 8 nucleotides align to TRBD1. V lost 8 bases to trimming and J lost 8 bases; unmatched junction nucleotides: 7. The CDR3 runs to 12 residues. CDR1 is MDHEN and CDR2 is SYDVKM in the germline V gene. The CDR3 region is CASELQGAGYTF. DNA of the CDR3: TGTGCCAGCGAGCTCCAGGGGGCCGGCTACACCTTC.

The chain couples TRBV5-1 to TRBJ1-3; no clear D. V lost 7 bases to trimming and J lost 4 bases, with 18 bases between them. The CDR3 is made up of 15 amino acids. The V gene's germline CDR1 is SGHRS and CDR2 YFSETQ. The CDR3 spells CASRPGRNGGNTIYF. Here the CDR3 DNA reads TGCGCCAGCCGACCGGGGAGGAACGGGGGAAACACCATATATTTT.

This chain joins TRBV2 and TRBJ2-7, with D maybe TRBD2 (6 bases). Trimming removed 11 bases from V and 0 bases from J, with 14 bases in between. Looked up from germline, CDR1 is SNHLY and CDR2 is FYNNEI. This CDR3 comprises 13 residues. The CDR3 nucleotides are TGTGCCGGCACGGGAGTAGGCTCCTACGAGCAGTACTTC. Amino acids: CAGTGVGSYEQYF.

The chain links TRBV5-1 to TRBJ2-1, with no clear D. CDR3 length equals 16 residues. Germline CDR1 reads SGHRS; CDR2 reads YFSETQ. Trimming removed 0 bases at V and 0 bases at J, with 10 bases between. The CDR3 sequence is CASSLAAKSSYNEQFF. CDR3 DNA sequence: TGCGCCAGCAGCTTGGCCGCCAAGAGCTCCTACAATGAGCAGTTCTTC.

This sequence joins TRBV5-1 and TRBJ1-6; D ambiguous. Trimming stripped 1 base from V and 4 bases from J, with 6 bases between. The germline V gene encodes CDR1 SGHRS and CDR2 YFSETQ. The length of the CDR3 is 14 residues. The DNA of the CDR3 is TGCGCCAGCAGCTTGTCTACTTATAATTCACCCCTCCACTTT. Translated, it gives CASSLSTYNSPLHF.

CDR3 coding DNA: TGTGCCAGCAGCCCCCTCCCCGGGACTAGAAACTCAGATACGCAGTATTTT. It is translated as CASSPLPGTRNSDTQYF. V and J are TRBV7-8 and TRBJ2-3; 8 nucleotides align to TRBD2. V trimming: 5 bases; J trimming: 4 bases; junction bases outside the gene matches: 14. The germline V gene encodes CDR1 SGHVS and CDR2 FQNEAQ. The CDR3 totals 17 residues.